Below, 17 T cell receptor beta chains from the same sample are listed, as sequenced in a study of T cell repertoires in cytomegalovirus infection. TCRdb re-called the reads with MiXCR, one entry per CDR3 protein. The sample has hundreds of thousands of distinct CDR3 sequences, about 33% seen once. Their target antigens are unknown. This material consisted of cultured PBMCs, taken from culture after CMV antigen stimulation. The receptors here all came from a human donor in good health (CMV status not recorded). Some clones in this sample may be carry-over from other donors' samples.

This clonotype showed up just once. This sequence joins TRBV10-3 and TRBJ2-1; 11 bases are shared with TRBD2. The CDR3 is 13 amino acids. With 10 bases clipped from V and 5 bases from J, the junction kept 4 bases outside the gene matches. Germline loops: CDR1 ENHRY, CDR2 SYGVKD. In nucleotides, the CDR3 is TGTGCCACCGCGGGACTAGCGGACAATGAGCAGTTCTTC. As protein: CATAGLADNEQFF.

CDR3 DNA sequence: TGTGCCAGCAGTGATGTCGCTGAGCAGTTCTTC. This translates into CASSDVAEQFF. The V gene is TRBV2, the J gene TRBJ2-1; no firm D call. The CDR3 is made up of 11 amino acids. Germline values: CDR1 SNHLY, CDR2 FYNNEI. V lost 3 bases and J lost 9, with 6 bases in between.

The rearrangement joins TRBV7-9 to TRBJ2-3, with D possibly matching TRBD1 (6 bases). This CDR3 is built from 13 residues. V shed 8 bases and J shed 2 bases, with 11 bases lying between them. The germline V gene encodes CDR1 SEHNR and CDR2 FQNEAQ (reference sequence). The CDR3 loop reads CASLDSPTDTQYF. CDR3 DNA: TGTGCCAGCTTGGACAGCCCCACAGATACGCAGTATTTT.

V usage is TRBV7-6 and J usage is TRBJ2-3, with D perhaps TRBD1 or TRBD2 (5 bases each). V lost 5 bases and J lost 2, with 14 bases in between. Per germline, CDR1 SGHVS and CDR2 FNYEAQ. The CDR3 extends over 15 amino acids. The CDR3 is CASSGARGPTDTQYF. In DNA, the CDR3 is TGTGCCAGCAGCGGAGCTCGGGGACCCACAGATACGCAGTATTTT.

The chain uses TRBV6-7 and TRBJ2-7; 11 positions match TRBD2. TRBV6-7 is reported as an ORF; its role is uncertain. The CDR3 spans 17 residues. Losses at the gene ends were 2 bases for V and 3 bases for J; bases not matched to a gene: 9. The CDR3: CASSYPSGTSGNYEQYF. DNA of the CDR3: TGTGCCAGCAGTTACCCATCCGGGACTAGCGGAAACTACGAGCAGTACTTC.

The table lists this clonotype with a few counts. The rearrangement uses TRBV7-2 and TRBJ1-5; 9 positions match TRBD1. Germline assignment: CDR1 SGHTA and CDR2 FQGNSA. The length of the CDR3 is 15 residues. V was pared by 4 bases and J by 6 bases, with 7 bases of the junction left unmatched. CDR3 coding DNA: TGTGCCAGCAGCTGGGGACAGGGAGTGACTCAGCCCCAGCATTTT. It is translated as CASSWGQGVTQPQHF.

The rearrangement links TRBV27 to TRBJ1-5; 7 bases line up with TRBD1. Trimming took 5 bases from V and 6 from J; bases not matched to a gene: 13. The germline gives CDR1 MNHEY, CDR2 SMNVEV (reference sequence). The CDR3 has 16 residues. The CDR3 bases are TGTGCCAGCAGTCCTTCGACAGGGTTTTCCTCTCAGCCCCAGCATTTT. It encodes CASSPSTGFSSQPQHF.

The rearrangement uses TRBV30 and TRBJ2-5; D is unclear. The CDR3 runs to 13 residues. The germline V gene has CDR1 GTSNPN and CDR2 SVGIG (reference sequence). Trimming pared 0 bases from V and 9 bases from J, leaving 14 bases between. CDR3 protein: CAWSVLNREAQYF. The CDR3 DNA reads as TGTGCCTGGAGTGTACTGAACCGCGAAGCCCAGTACTTC. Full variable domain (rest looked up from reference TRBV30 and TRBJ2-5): SQTIHQWPATLVQPVGSPLSLECTVEGTSNPNLYWYRQAAGRGLQLLFYSVGIGQISSEVPQNLSASRPQDRQFILSSKKLLLSDSGFYLCAWSVLNREAQYFGPGTRLLVL.

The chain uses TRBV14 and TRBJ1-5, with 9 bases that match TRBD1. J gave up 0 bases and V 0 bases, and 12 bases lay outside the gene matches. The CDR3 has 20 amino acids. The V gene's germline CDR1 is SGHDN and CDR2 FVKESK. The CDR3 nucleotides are TGTGCCAGCAGCCAAGAGTCTTGGGACAGGGTTTTCTATAGCAATCAGCCCCAGCATTTT. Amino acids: CASSQESWDRVFYSNQPQHF.

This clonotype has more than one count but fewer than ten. The CDR3 is CASSFADGTEAFF. The CDR3 DNA sequence: TGTGCCAGCAGCTTCGCGGACGGAACTGAAGCTTTCTTT. The V and J genes are TRBV7-4 and TRBJ1-1; D gene uncertain. The CDR3 is made up of 13 amino acids. Per the germline V gene, CDR1 is SGHVT and CDR2 is SQSDAQ. Trimming removed 3 bases at V and 5 bases at J, with 10 bases between.

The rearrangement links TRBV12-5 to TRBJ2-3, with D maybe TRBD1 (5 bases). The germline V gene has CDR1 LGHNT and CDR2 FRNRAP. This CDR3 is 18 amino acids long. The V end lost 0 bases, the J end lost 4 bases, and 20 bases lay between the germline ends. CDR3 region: CASGLVPDGHLVSDTQYF. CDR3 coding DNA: TGTGCTAGTGGTTTGGTACCCGATGGACATTTAGTTTCAGATACGCAGTATTTT.

CDR3 protein: CSARDRMRGTQPQHF. The CDR3 nucleotides read TGCAGTGCTAGAGATCGGATGCGGGGCACTCAGCCCCAGCATTTT. This rearrangement joins TRBV20-1 to TRBJ1-5; possibly TRBD1 for D (5 bases). With 0 bases removed from V and 6 bases from J, the gap between germline ends came to 15 bases. Germline loops: CDR1 DFQATT, CDR2 SNEGSKA (reference sequence). This CDR3 has 15 residues.

The CDR3 sequence is CSAMLETQYF. CDR3 sequence (DNA): TGCAGTGCTATGCTAGAGACCCAGTACTTC. This chain uses TRBV20-1 with TRBJ2-5; D is unresolved. V lost 4 bases, J lost 4 bases, and 4 bases lay in between. This CDR3 is built from 10 residues. Germline-derived CDR1 and CDR2 are DFQATT and SNEGSKA (reference sequence).

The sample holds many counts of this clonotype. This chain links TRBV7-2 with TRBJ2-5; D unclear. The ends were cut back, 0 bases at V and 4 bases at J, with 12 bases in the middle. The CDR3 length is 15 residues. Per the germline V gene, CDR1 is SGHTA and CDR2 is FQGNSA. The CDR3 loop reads CASSLAVIRRETQYF. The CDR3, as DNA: TGTGCCAGCAGCTTAGCGGTCATACGGAGAGAGACCCAGTACTTC.

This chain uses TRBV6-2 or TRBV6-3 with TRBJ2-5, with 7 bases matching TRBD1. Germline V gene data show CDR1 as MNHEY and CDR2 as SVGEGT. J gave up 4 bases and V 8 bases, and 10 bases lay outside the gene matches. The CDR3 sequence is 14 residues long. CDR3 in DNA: TGTGCCAGCGGCCTTCCACAGGGGAGAGAGACCCAGTACTTC. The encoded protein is CASGLPQGRETQYF.

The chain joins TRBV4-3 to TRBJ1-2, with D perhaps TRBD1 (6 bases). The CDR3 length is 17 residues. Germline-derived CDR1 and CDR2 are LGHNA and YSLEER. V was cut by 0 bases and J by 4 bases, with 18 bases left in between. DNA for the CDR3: TGCGCCAGCAGCCAAGAGGCAGGGGAGGTCCTCCTCTATGGCTACACCTTC. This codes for CASSQEAGEVLLYGYTF.

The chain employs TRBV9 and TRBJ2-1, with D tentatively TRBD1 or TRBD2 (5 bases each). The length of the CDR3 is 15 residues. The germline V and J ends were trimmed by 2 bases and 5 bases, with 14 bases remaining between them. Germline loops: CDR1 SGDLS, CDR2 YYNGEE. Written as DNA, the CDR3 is TGTGCCAGCAGCGTGGCGTGGGGGTTCGACAATGAGCAGTTCTTC. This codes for CASSVAWGFDNEQFF.